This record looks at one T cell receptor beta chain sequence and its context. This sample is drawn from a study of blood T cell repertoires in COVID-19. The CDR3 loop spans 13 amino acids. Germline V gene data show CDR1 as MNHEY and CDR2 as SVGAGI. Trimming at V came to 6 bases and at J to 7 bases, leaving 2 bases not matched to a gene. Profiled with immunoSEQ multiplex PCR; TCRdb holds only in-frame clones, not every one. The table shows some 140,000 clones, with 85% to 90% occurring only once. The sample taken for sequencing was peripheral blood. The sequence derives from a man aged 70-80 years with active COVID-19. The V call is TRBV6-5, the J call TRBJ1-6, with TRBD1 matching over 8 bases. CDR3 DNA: TGTGCCAGCAGGACAGGGGTAAATTCACCCCTCCACTTT. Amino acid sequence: CASRTGVNSPLHF.